These 2 T cell receptor beta chains were sequenced from one sample in a study of blood T cells in healthy people across ages. Next came a second PCR, run for about 7 to 12 cycles, which used a sample-barcoded 5' primer along with a J-beta primer mix. TCRdb called the 5' RACE reads again in MiXCR, with one record for every CDR3 protein. The sample consists of under 2,000,000 distinct CDR3 sequences, roughly 52% of them appearing once. The specimen sequenced was blood. Receptor source: a woman aged 40 to 50 in good health.

This clonotype was detected a few times. The genes are TRBV2 and TRBJ2-4, with 10 bases that match TRBD2. In germline, CDR1 is SNHLY, CDR2 FYNNEI. This CDR3 comprises 15 residues. Trimming removed 6 bases from V and 6 bases from J; junction bases left unmatched: 8. The CDR3 DNA is TGTGCCAGCAGCCTCAGGCCTAGCGGGGGAAACATTCAGTACTTC. This translates into CASSLRPSGGNIQYF.

This clonotype was picked up a small number of times. The rearrangement links TRBV24-1 to TRBJ2-1, with 7 positions matching TRBD1. CDR3 size: 13 residues. The V segment lost 5 bases and the J segment 9 bases; nucleotides outside the gene matches: 6. CDR1 and CDR2 (germline): KGHDR, SFDVKD. The CDR3, as DNA: TGTGCCACCAGTGCCTGGACAGGAATTGAGCAGTTCTTC. Translating gives CATSAWTGIEQFF.